This TCR beta chain was captured by sequencing in a study of cytomegalovirus exposure and HLA in healthy donors. The overall study: From HLA-typed donors, an early data release held tens of millions of unique TCRs. General study points: The study found most TCR sequences rare, yet found some public TCRs in many donors. Later on, a genetic analysis was performed. It linked a missense variant in DCLRE1C with V- and J-gene trimming of TCR beta. Sequencing depth roughly uniform across donors was assumed in presence/absence analyses.

Primers: 60 Vbeta forward and 13 Jbeta reverse. The data were produced by immunoSEQ multiplex PCR, yet TCRdb's version contains in-frame clones alone and is incomplete. The sample has 150,000 to 200,000 clones; around 79% are singletons. The V gene end was trimmed by 4 bases and the J gene end by 5 bases; junction bases not matched to a gene: 6. The CDR3 spans 16 residues. Germline V CDR1 and CDR2: LNHNV, YYDKDF (reference sequence). This clone appeared a single time. Antigen specificity is unknown. This TCR was sampled from a man aged 50 or older in good health and CMV-seropositive. The sample consisted of PBMCs. This rearrangement joins TRBV15 to TRBJ2-3; TRBD2 matches at 13 bases. In DNA, the CDR3 is TGTGCCACCAGCAACCGACTAGCGGGGGGTATAGATACGCAGTATTTT. This encodes CATSNRLAGGIDTQYF.